The clone carrying this T cell receptor (beta chain) was found once. Per the study methods: Amplification from reference gene primers served as the basis for estimated nucleated cell counts. Assay used: immunoSEQ multiplex PCR; TCRdb lists only in-frame clones, some missing. V and J calls and clone size are given by that table; D and trimming were obtained from the DNA. The data contain around 150,000 clones, about nine tenths of them singletons. This entry belongs to a study of blood T cell repertoires in COVID-19. Study context: Samples of COVID-19 (acute and convalescent) were obtained from the United States, Italy and Spain. Sources were T cells, B-cell-depleted T cells, or PBMCs; the material itself was cDNA or gDNA.

Sequences were obtained from peripheral blood. The TCR originated in a woman between 55 and 75 years old with active or convalescent COVID-19.

The CDR3 DNA follows: TGCGCCAGCAGTCGCACAGGGAGGGAAGCCTATGGCTACACCTTC. Translated, it gives CASSRTGREAYGYTF. The genes are TRBV5-1 and TRBJ1-2, with D maybe TRBD1 (6 bases). V was clipped by 5 bases and J by 4 bases, with 18 bases between them. CDR3 size: 15 residues. Germline loops: CDR1 SGHRS, CDR2 YFSETQ.